Described below is a single TCR beta chain sequence and its context. V was pared by 0 bases and J by 5 bases, with 10 bases between. There are 13 residues in the CDR3. CDR1 and CDR2 (germline): GTSNPN, SVGIG (reference sequence). This sample is part of a study of blood T cell repertoires in COVID-19. The table came from immunoSEQ multiplex PCR; TCRdb's copy has only in-frame clones and leaves some out. The sample consists of roughly 160,000 clones, more than 70% of them appearing once. The chain employs TRBV30 and TRBJ2-5; D is uncertain. This TCR derives from a woman in her seventies who had recovered from COVID-19. Sequenced: peripheral blood. DNA of the CDR3: TGTGCCTGGAGTGTACGTCGACTGGAGACCCAGTACTTC. This gives the protein CAWSVRRLETQYF.